Shown below are 26 T cell receptor beta chains from a single sample sequenced in a study of regulatory and conventional T cells in RAG deficiency. Measured with immunoSEQ multiplex PCR; TCRdb has only the in-frame clones, and not every one. The sample yields roughly 32,000 clones, 96% seen once. Genomic DNA came from blood conventional CD4+ T cells gated CD25-low CD127-high. Separately, the same data were catalogued under a study of regulatory T cells. As that report states: Primers: 52 TRBV forward and 13 TRBJ reverse.

Sequenced: CD25- CD4+ T cells sorted from blood. The origin of the receptors is a human donor in good health.

The rearrangement uses TRBV9 and TRBJ1-1; unclear D gene. V lost 4 bases and J lost 0, with 16 bases in between. The CDR3 consists of 16 residues. The germline V gene encodes CDR1 SGDLS and CDR2 YYNGEE. CDR3 in amino acids: CASSSAQSEMNTEAFF. Here the CDR3 DNA reads TGTGCCAGCAGCTCAGCGCAATCAGAAATGAACACTGAAGCTTTCTTT.

This chain joins TRBV4-2 and TRBJ2-7; 11 bases match TRBD2. Trimming removed 0 bases from V and 2 bases from J; junction bases left unmatched: 3. The CDR3 sequence is 16 residues long. The germline CDR1 and CDR2 sequences are LGHNA and YNFKEQ. CDR3 residues: CASSQELAGATYEQYF. In nucleotides, the CDR3 is TGTGCCAGCAGCCAAGAACTAGCGGGGGCGACCTACGAGCAGTACTTC.

This sequence joins TRBV14 and TRBJ2-3, with 8 bases aligning to TRBD2. This CDR3 comprises 15 residues. CDR1 and CDR2 from the germline V gene are SGHDN and FVKESK. Trimming at V came to 2 bases and at J to 3 bases, leaving 4 bases not matched to a gene. CDR3 coding DNA: TGTGCCAGCAGCCAAAGAGCGGGAGTTACAGATACGCAGTATTTT. Translating it yields CASSQRAGVTDTQYF. Combining the CDR3 with reference TRBV14 and TRBJ2-3 gives the whole variable domain EAGVTQFPSHSVIEKGQTVTLRCDPISGHDNLYWYRRVMGKEIKFLLHFVKESKQDESGMPNNRFLAERTGGTYSTLKVQPAELEDSGVYFCASSQRAGVTDTQYFGPGTRLTVL.

V and J are TRBV6-5 and TRBJ2-5; TRBD1 aligns across 7 bases. The J call may be wrong; the DNA end is better matched by TRBJ2-7. The CDR3 is 15 residues long. CDR1 is MNHEY and CDR2 is SVGAGI in the germline V gene. The CDR3 DNA reads as TGTGCCAGCAGTTACGGGACAACAGGGGCCTACGAGCAGTACTTC. Translation: CASSYGTTGAYEQYF.

The gene calls are TRBV30 and TRBJ1-2; TRBD1 matches 7 bases. The V and J ends lost 6 bases and 5 bases, in that order; junction bases with no gene match: 9. This CDR3 contains 13 residues. Germline V gene sequence: CDR1 GTSNPN, CDR2 SVGIG (reference sequence). CDR3 sequence: CACQPRDSYGYTF. CDR3 bases: TGTGCCTGTCAGCCGCGGGACAGTTATGGCTACACCTTC. Together with reference TRBV30 and TRBJ1-2, the CDR3 gives the full variable domain: SQTIHQWPATLVQPVGSPLSLECTVEGTSNPNLYWYRQAAGRGLQLLFYSVGIGQISSEVPQNLSASRPQDRQFILSSKKLLLSDSGFYLCACQPRDSYGYTFGSGTRLTVV.

This sequence joins TRBV30 and TRBJ1-2; weak D call: TRBD1 (5 bases). Trimming shortened V by 5 bases and J by 5 bases, and 6 bases separated the two germline ends. CDR1 and CDR2 from the germline V gene are GTSNPN and SVGIG (reference sequence). There are 10 residues in the CDR3. The CDR3: CAWGGYGYTF. The CDR3 nucleotides read TGTGCCTGGGGGGGGTATGGCTACACCTTC.

This rearrangement joins TRBV7-9 to TRBJ1-3, with D perhaps TRBD1 (5 bases). From germline, CDR1 is SEHNR and CDR2 FQNEAQ (reference sequence). The CDR3 sequence is 14 residues long. V lost 1 base and J 8 bases, leaving 12 bases between the germline ends. As DNA, the CDR3 is TGTGCCAGCAGCTTAGGGGCCAGGGCCGACACCATATATTTT. Encoded protein: CASSLGARADTIYF.

The chain recombines TRBV5-1 with TRBJ1-1; D might be TRBD1 (6 bases). Germline CDR1 reads SGHRS; CDR2 reads YFSETQ. The CDR3 has 15 residues. Trimming stripped 4 bases from V and 1 base from J, with 14 bases between. For the CDR3, the DNA is TGCGCCAGCAGCCGGGGGGCTGAATGGAACACTGAAGCTTTCTTT. This gives the protein CASSRGAEWNTEAFF.

CDR3 region: CASSESRNQVGTQYF. CDR3 nucleotide sequence: TGTGCCAGCAGTGAATCCAGGAATCAAGTCGGGACCCAGTACTTC. The rearrangement uses TRBV25-1 and TRBJ2-5; D is undetermined. The ends were cut back, 1 base at V and 7 bases at J, with 16 bases in the middle. The CDR3 sequence is 15 residues long. Germline-derived CDR1 and CDR2 are MGHDK and SYGVNS. Drawing the rest from reference TRBV25-1 and TRBJ2-5, the complete variable domain is EADIYQTPRYLVIGTGKKITLECSQTMGHDKMYWYQQDPGMELHLIHYSYGVNSTEKGDLSSESTVSRIRTEHFPLTLESARPSHTSQYLCASSESRNQVGTQYFGPGTRLLVL.

V is TRBV6-5 and J is TRBJ1-5; TRBD1 aligns across 9 bases. V lost 4 bases and J lost 4; bases outside the gene matches: 5. CDR1 MNHEY and CDR2 SVGAGI come from the germline V gene. CDR3 length equals 15 residues. In DNA form, the CDR3 reads TGTGCCAGCAGTTCGGCCGGGACAGGGAATCAGCCCCAGCATTTT. It is translated as CASSSAGTGNQPQHF.

The chain joins TRBV2 to TRBJ1-1, with 9 bases aligning to TRBD1. CDR1 and CDR2 (germline): SNHLY, FYNNEI. The CDR3 has 14 residues. The junction had 6 bases not matched to a gene; V was cut back by 6 bases and J by 4 bases. In DNA, the CDR3 is TGTGCCAGCAGAAAGACAGGGGGGGGCACTGAAGCTTTCTTT. Protein sequence: CASRKTGGGTEAFF.

The chain links TRBV11-2 to TRBJ1-2, with TRBD1 as a possible D gene (6 bases). Trimming shortened V by 0 bases and J by 7 bases, and 9 bases separated the two germline ends. Germline values: CDR1 SGHAT, CDR2 FQNNGV. CDR3 length: 13 residues. As DNA, the CDR3 is TGTGCCAGCAGCTTAGAGGGGGCGCCTGGCTACACCTTC. Protein: CASSLEGAPGYTF. Full variable domain (rest looked up from reference TRBV11-2 and TRBJ1-2): EAGVAQSPRYKIIEKRQSVAFWCNPISGHATLYWYQQILGQGPKLLIQFQNNGVVDDSQLPKDRFSAERLKGVDSTLKIQPAKLEDSAVYLCASSLEGAPGYTFGSGTRLTVV.

The chain joins TRBV7-8 to TRBJ2-5; weak D call: TRBD1 (6 bases). The CDR3 extends over 17 amino acids. Between the trimmed V and J ends, which lost 1 base and 1 base, there was a span of 16 bases. Germline V gene sequence: CDR1 SGHVS, CDR2 FQNEAQ. The DNA for the CDR3 is TGTGCCAGCAGCTTAGGGACAGTACGGCAAATCCAAGAGACCCAGTACTTC. Its translation: CASSLGTVRQIQETQYF.

This sequence joins TRBV7-3 and TRBJ2-6; 10 nucleotides line up with TRBD2. V dropped 3 bases and J dropped 0; count of bases not matched to a gene: 8. This CDR3 is built from 19 residues. Germline CDR1 and CDR2: SGHTA and FQGTGA. In nucleotides, the CDR3 is TGTGCCAGCAGCTTCTACTCACTAGCGGGGTCCTCTGGGGCCAACGTCCTGACTTTC. Encoded protein: CASSFYSLAGSSGANVLTF.

CDR3 region: CASSSGTSGGAGFNEQFF. In DNA form, the CDR3 reads TGTGCCAGCAGCTCCGGGACTAGCGGGGGGGCCGGGTTCAATGAGCAGTTCTTC. This chain joins TRBV7-8 and TRBJ2-1, with TRBD2 identical over 16 bases. CDR1 and CDR2 from the germline V gene are SGHVS and FQNEAQ. The J segment lost 6 bases and the V segment lost 4 bases, leaving 9 bases of the junction unmatched. CDR3 length equals 18 residues.

The chain combines TRBV5-1 with TRBJ2-3; TRBD2 aligns across 10 bases. Germline V gene sequence: CDR1 SGHRS, CDR2 YFSETQ. The CDR3 loop spans 15 amino acids. The V gene end was trimmed by 7 bases and the J gene end by 2 bases; junction bases not matched to a gene: 7. In DNA form, the CDR3 reads TGCGCCAGCGGATCAAGCGGGGGGGTCACAGATACGCAGTATTTT. Encoded protein: CASGSSGGVTDTQYF. Full variable domain (missing parts from reference TRBV5-1 and TRBJ2-3): KAGVTQTPRYLIKTRGQQVTLSCSPISGHRSVSWYQQTPGQGLQFLFEYFSETQRNKGNFPGRFSGRQFSNSRSEMNVSTLELGDSALYLCASGSSGGVTDTQYFGPGTRLTVL.

The V and J genes are TRBV10-1 and TRBJ2-1; 8 bases align to TRBD2. J lost 1 base, V lost 2 bases, and 4 bases had no gene match. This CDR3 region has 16 residues. CDR1 WNHNN and CDR2 SYGVQD come from the germline V gene (reference sequence). The CDR3 here is CASSEDGTRSYNEQFF. The CDR3 nucleotides read TGCGCCAGCAGTGAGGACGGGACTAGATCCTACAATGAGCAGTTCTTC.

The chain links TRBV29-1 to TRBJ2-1, with 10 bases fitting TRBD1. Germline CDR1 SQVTM, CDR2 ANQGSEA. The CDR3 contains 13 residues. V shed 7 bases and J 10 bases; nucleotides not matched to a gene: 10. This chain's CDR3 is CSGRDRGPQEQFF. CDR3 sequence (DNA): TGCAGCGGCCGGGACAGGGGACCCCAGGAGCAGTTCTTC.

This rearrangement joins TRBV6-6 to TRBJ2-7; weak D call: TRBD1 (5 bases). CDR1 and CDR2 from the germline V gene are MNHNY and SVGAGI (reference sequence). Between the trimmed V and J ends, which lost 5 bases and 5 bases, there was a span of 19 bases. The CDR3 extends over 15 amino acids. In DNA form, the CDR3 reads TGTGCCAGCAGTACTCTGGGGCAGCCAGTACACGAGCAGTACTTC. Its protein product is CASSTLGQPVHEQYF.

In this sample, this clone turned up a few times. Here the CDR3 DNA reads TGTGCCAGCAGCTTGGATTGGGGCAGGGTGACAGATACGCAGTATTTT. Translating gives CASSLDWGRVTDTQYF. This chain joins TRBV5-8 and TRBJ2-3; a possible D gene is TRBD1 (5 bases). The germline V gene encodes CDR1 SGHTS and CDR2 YDEGEE. The V end was cut by 0 bases, the J end by 3 bases, with 14 bases between. This CDR3 has 16 residues.

The rearrangement joins TRBV16 to TRBJ1-2; 12 positions match TRBD1. V trimming: 4 bases; J trimming: 4 bases; junction bases outside the gene matches: 7. The CDR3 runs 16 residues. The V gene's germline CDR1 is KGHSY and CDR2 FQNENV. CDR3 loop: CASSRGGTGGTYGYTF. For the CDR3, the DNA is TGTGCCAGCAGCCGAGGGGGGACAGGGGGCACCTATGGCTACACCTTC. Drawing the rest from reference TRBV16 and TRBJ1-2, the complete variable domain is GEEVAQTPKHLVRGEGQKAKLYCAPIKGHSYVFWYQQVLKNEFKFLISFQNENVFDETGMPKERFSAKCLPNSPCSLEIQATKLEDSAVYFCASSRGGTGGTYGYTFGSGTRLTVV.

This clone was counted a single time. The gene calls are TRBV5-4 and TRBJ1-2, with 7 bases matching TRBD1. The germline CDR1 and CDR2 sequences are SGHNT and YYREEE (reference sequence). This CDR3 is 14 amino acids long. With 4 bases clipped from V and 0 bases from J, the junction kept 3 bases outside the gene matches. CDR3 protein: CASSRDRANYGYTF. CDR3 DNA: TGTGCCAGCAGCCGGGACAGAGCTAACTATGGCTACACCTTC.

The chain couples TRBV5-1 to TRBJ1-1; D perhaps matches TRBD1 (5 bases). The length of the CDR3 is 15 residues. V lost 5 bases, J lost 4 bases, and 18 bases lay in between. Per germline, CDR1 SGHRS and CDR2 YFSETQ. The CDR3 region has the DNA TGCGCCAGCAGACCTTTTACACCGGGGGGCACTGAAGCTTTCTTT. Translation: CASRPFTPGGTEAFF.

The chain has TRBV11-3 and TRBJ2-5; no definite D call. V lost 1 base, J lost 5 bases, and 8 bases lay in between. This CDR3 is 13 amino acids long. Germline V gives CDR1 SGHNT, CDR2 YENEEA. Written as DNA, the CDR3 is TGTGCCAGCAGCTTAGGAGGTCGGGAGACCCAGTACTTC. Its translation: CASSLGGRETQYF.

The chain links TRBV5-5 to TRBJ1-1; unclear D gene. Trimming shortened V by 4 bases and J by 1 base, and 8 bases separated the two germline ends. The CDR3 is made up of 13 amino acids. Germline CDR1 SGHKS, CDR2 YYEKEE (reference sequence). The CDR3 sequence: CASSQTRNTEAFF. The CDR3 DNA reads TGTGCCAGCAGCCAAACTAGGAACACTGAAGCTTTCTTT.

V is TRBV5-1 and J is TRBJ1-4; 9 nucleotides line up with TRBD1. The CDR3 spans 15 residues. The germline V gene encodes CDR1 SGHRS and CDR2 YFSETQ. With 4 bases clipped from V and 7 bases from J, the junction kept 8 bases outside the gene matches. CDR3 protein: CASSPWDRDREKLFF. The CDR3 DNA sequence: TGCGCCAGCAGCCCATGGGACAGGGATCGTGAAAAACTGTTTTTT.